The next 3 T cell receptor beta chains were all read from a single sample in a study of early T cells in non-severe SARS-CoV-2 infection. TCRdb re-called the 5' RACE reads through MiXCR, storing one row per CDR3 protein. The sample records fewer than 35,000 distinct CDR3 sequences, over 4.5% being singletons. The sample taken for sequencing was whole blood. The receptors come from an adult who was a healthcare worker with PCR-confirmed SARS-CoV-2 infection or an uninfected control (not recorded which).

This clonotype was counted ten times or more. J is TRBJ1-1 and V is TRBV7-8, with D perhaps TRBD1 (5 bases). The CDR3 totals 15 residues. CDR1 is SGHVS, CDR2 FQNEAQ, per germline. V was pared by 4 bases and J by 5 bases, with 17 bases between. In nucleotides, the CDR3 is TGTGCCAGCAGCTCCGAGGGGCCGTGGGGGACTGAAGCTTTCTTT. This translates into CASSSEGPWGTEAFF.

The sample holds many counts of this clonotype. This chain joins TRBV27 and TRBJ2-7, with D perhaps TRBD1 (6 bases). Trimming cost V 6 bases and J 6 bases, with 15 bases left between them. This CDR3 has 13 residues. CDR1 MNHEY and CDR2 SMNVEV come from the germline V gene (reference sequence). The CDR3 nucleotides read TGTGCCAGCAGCCCACAACAGGGTTTCGAGCAGTACTTC. The encoded protein is CASSPQQGFEQYF.

This clonotype came up a few times. J is TRBJ2-2 and V is TRBV10-3; D perhaps matches TRBD1 (5 bases). This CDR3 has 15 residues. Germline lookup yields CDR1 ENHRY and CDR2 SYGVKD. V was cut by 10 bases and J by 0 bases, with 15 bases left in between. The CDR3 nucleotides read TGTGCCAGCAATTCACAGGCCCCGAACACCGGGGAGCTGTTTTTT. Translating gives CASNSQAPNTGELFF.